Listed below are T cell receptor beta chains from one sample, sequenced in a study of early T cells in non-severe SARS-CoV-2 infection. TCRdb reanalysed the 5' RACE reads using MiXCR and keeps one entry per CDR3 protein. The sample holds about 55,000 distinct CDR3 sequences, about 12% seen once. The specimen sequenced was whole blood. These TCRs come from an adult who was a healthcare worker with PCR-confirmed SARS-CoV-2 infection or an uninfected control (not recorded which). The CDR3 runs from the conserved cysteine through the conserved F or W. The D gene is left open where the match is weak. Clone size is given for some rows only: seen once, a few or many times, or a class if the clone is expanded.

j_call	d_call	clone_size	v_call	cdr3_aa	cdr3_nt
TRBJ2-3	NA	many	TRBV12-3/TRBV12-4	CASSLRVPGGTDTQYF	TGTGCCAGCAGTTTAAGAGTCCCTGGGGGCACAGATACGCAGTATTTT
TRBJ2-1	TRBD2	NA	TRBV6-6	CASSYEGGLASGGEQFF	TGTGCCAGCAGTTACGAGGGGGGACTAGCCTCTGGGGGTGAGCAGTTCTTC
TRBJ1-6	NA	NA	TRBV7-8	CASSLPSAGTPVPLHF	TGTGCCAGCAGCCTCCCTTCGGCCGGGACTCCCGTCCCCCTCCACTTT
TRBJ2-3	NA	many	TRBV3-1	CASSQDQPKRTDTQYF	TGTGCCAGCAGCCAAGACCAACCTAAGCGGACTGATACGCAGTATTTT
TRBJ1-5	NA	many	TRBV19	CASSQANSNQPQHF	TGTGCCAGTAGTCAGGCGAATAGCAATCAGCCCCAGCATTTT
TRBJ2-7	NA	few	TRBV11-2	CASSGAGFRVQYF	TGTGCCAGCAGCGGGGCGGGGTTTCGGGTGCAGTACTTC
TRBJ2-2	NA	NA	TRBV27	CASSLLRNTGELFF	TGTGCCAGCAGTTTGCTCAGGAACACCGGGGAGCTGTTTTTT
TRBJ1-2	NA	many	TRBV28	CASSSGLRGRKSNYGYTF	TGTGCCAGCAGTTCAGGACTTAGAGGACGGAAATCTAACTATGGCTACACCTTC
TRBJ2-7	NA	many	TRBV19	CASSLGSSGAYEQYF	TGTGCCAGTAGCCTCGGTTCCTCGGGGGCGTACGAGCAGTACTTC
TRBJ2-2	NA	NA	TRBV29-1	CSVSVRVGELFF	TGCAGCGTTTCCGTCCGGGTCGGGGAGCTGTTTTTT
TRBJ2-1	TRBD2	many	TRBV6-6	CASSYRGSDYNEQFF	TGTGCCAGCAGTTACCGCGGGAGTGACTACAATGAGCAGTTCTTC
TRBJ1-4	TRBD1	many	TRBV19	CASRFGTVHEKLFF	TGTGCCAGTAGGTTCGGGACAGTACATGAAAAACTGTTTTTT
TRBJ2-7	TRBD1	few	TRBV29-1	CSAHVQGWNEQYF	TGCAGCGCTCACGTACAGGGGTGGAACGAGCAGTACTTC
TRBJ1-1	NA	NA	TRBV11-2	CASSFTVMNTEAFF	TGTGCCAGCAGCTTTACCGTAATGAACACTGAAGCTTTCTTT
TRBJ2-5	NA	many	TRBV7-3	CASSIGMKETQYF	TGTGCCAGCAGCATCGGGATGAAAGAGACCCAGTACTTC
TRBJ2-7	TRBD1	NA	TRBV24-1	CATSDLSGTAYEQYF	TGTGCCACCAGTGATTTATCCGGGACAGCCTACGAGCAGTACTTC
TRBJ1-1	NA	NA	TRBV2	CASNREGPNTEAFF	TGTGCCAGCAATCGGGAGGGGCCGAACACTGAAGCTTTCTTT
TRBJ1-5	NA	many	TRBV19	CASSVSASNQPQHF	TGTGCCAGTAGTGTCTCAGCGAGCAATCAGCCCCAGCATTTT
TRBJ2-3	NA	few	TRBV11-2	CASRSMGLDTQYF	TGTGCCAGCAGATCTATGGGGCTAGATACGCAGTATTTT
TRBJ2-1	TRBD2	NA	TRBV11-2	CASGLRLAEEQFF	TGTGCCAGCGGACTTAGACTAGCAGAGGAGCAGTTCTTC
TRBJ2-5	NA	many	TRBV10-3	CAISGPGQETQYF	TGTGCCATCAGTGGGCCAGGGCAAGAGACCCAGTACTTC
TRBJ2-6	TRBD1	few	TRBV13	CASSLRQGYSGANVLTF	TGTGCCAGCAGCTTACGACAGGGGTACTCTGGGGCCAACGTCCTGACTTTC
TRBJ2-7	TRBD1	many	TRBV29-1	CSVRDRAHYEQYF	TGCAGCGTTCGTGACAGGGCCCACTACGAGCAGTACTTC
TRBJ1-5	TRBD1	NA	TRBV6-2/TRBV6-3	CASSYQPGQGSNQPQHF	TGTGCCAGCAGTTATCAGCCGGGACAGGGAAGCAATCAGCCCCAGCATTTT
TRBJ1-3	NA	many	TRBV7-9	CASKGVVVNTIYF	TGTGCCAGCAAAGGAGTCGTGGTTAACACCATATATTTT
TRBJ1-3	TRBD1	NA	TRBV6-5	CASIAGTGGNTIYF	TGTGCCAGCATCGCCGGGACAGGGGGAAACACCATATATTTT
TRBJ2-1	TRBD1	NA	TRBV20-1	CSATYGTGFYNEQFF	TGCAGTGCTACCTACGGGACAGGTTTCTACAATGAGCAGTTCTTC
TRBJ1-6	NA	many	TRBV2	CASSLFNNNSPLHF	TGTGCCAGCAGTCTATTCAATAATAATTCACCCCTCCACTTT
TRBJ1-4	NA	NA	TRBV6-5	CASSPPGLGGELFF	TGTGCCAGCAGCCCCCCGGGGCTCGGAGGGGAACTGTTTTTT
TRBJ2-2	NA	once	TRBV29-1	CSVVRPGTGELFF	TGCAGCGTTGTAAGGCCTGGCACCGGGGAGCTGTTTTTT
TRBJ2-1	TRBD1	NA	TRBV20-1	CSARAGTVINEQFF	TGCAGTGCTAGAGCCGGGACAGTCATCAATGAGCAGTTCTTC
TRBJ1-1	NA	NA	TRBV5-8	CASSLNDLGAGLGAEAFF	TGTGCCAGCAGCTTGAATGACTTAGGTGCTGGGCTCGGCGCTGAAGCTTTCTTT
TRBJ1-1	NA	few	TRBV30	CAWSVVAENTEAFF	TGTGCCTGGAGTGTAGTTGCGGAGAACACTGAAGCTTTCTTT
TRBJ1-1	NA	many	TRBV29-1	CSVTGLMNTEAFF	TGCAGCGTGACAGGCTTAATGAACACTGAAGCTTTCTTT
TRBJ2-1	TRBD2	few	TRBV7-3	CASSFSGGSYNEQFF	TGTGCCAGCAGCTTTAGCGGGGGGTCCTACAATGAGCAGTTCTTC
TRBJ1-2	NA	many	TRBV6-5	CASRRRGTSYGYTF	TGTGCCAGCAGGAGACGGGGGACCAGCTATGGCTACACCTTC
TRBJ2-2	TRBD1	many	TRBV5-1	CASSLALTGGATGELFF	TGCGCCAGCAGCTTGGCGCTGACAGGGGGCGCGACCGGGGAGCTGTTTTTT
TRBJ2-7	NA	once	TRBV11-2	CASSLSGEQYF	TGTGCCAGCAGCTTATCCGGCGAGCAGTACTTC
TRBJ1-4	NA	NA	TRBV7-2	CASSLAKGWDNEKLFF	TGTGCCAGCAGCTTAGCGAAGGGGTGGGATAATGAAAAACTGTTTTTT
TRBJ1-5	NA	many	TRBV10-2	CASSALGLLQPQHF	TGCGCCAGCAGTGCTCTGGGACTCCTTCAGCCCCAGCATTTT
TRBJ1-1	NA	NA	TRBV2	CASSAPGGPGEAFF	TGTGCCAGCAGCGCTCCCGGGGGCCCGGGTGAAGCTTTCTTT
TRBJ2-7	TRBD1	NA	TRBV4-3	CASSQDRGTGGHEQYF	TGCGCCAGCAGCCAAGATCGGGGGACAGGAGGCCACGAGCAGTACTTC
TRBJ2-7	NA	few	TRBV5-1	CASTRQTRFPSGEQYF	TGCGCCAGCACCCGCCAAACCCGTTTTCCGTCGGGCGAGCAGTACTTC
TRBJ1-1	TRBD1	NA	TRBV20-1	CSARVVQGVAEAFF	TGCAGTGCTAGAGTAGTACAGGGGGTCGCTGAAGCTTTCTTT
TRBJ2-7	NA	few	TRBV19	CASSNGNSYEQYF	TGTGCCAGTAGTAATGGGAACTCCTACGAGCAGTACTTC
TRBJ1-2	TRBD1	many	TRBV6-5	CASTPGTGSGYTF	TGTGCCAGCACCCCCGGGACAGGGTCCGGCTACACCTTC
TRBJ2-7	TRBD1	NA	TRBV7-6	CASSPGRQGPYGQYF	TGTGCCAGCAGCCCCGGCCGACAGGGGCCCTACGGGCAGTACTTC
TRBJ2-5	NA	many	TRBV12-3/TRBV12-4	CASSPRLGGLPETQYF	TGTGCCAGCAGTCCCCGATTGGGAGGACTTCCGGAGACCCAGTACTTC
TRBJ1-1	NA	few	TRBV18	CASSPSSWANTEAFF	TGTGCCAGCTCACCCTCAAGTTGGGCGAACACTGAAGCTTTCTTT